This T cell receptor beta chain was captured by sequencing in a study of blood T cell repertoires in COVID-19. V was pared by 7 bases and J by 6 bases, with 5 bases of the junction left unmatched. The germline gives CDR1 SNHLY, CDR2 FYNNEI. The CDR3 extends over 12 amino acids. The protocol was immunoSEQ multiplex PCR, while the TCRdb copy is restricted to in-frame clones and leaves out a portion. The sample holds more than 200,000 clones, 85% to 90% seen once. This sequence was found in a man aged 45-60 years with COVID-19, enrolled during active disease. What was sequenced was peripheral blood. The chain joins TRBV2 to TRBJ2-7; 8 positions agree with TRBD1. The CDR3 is CASMTGVREQYF. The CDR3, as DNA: TGTGCCAGCATGACAGGGGTTCGCGAGCAGTACTTC.